This T cell receptor (beta chain) was retrieved from a study of blood T cell repertoires in COVID-19. Looking at the study overall: The samples span acute and convalescent COVID-19 from the United States, Italy and Spain.

Repertoires were generated with immunoSEQ multiplex PCR, while TCRdb's copy carries only in-frame clones and drops some. The sample lists some 220,000 clones; 83% were seen once. Germline V gene sequence: CDR1 MNHNS, CDR2 SASEGT. Between the trimmed V and J ends, which lost 3 bases and 10 bases, there was a span of 13 bases. CDR3 size: 14 residues. The receptor comes from a human donor in a cohort sampled during active COVID-19. The chain recombines TRBV6-1 with TRBJ1-6; a weak D match, TRBD1 (5 bases). The sequencing sample was made of peripheral blood. CDR3 in DNA: TGTGCCAGCAGTGAGGTCAGGGTTGACTCACCCCTCCACTTT. It codes for CASSEVRVDSPLHF.